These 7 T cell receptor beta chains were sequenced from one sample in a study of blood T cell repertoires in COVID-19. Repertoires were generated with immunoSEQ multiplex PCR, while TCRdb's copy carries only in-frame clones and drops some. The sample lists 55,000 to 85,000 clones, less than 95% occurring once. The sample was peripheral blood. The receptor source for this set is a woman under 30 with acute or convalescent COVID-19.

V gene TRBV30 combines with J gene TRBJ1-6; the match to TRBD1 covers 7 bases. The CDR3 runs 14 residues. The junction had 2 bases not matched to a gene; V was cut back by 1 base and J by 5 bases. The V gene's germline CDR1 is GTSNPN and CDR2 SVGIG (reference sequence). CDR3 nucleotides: TGTGCCTGGAGTGGGGACAGCCATAATTCACCCCTCCACTTT. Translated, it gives CAWSGDSHNSPLHF.

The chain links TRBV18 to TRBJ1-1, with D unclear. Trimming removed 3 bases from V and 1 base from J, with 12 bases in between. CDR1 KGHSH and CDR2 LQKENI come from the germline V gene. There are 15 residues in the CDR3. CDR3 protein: CASSPWGGENTEAFF. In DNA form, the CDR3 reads TGTGCCAGCTCACCCTGGGGAGGAGAGAACACTGAAGCTTTCTTT.

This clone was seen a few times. CDR3 protein: CASSPDRGYGYTF. The CDR3 DNA reads TGTGCCAGCAGCCCAGACAGAGGCTATGGCTACACCTTC. The V call is TRBV14, the J call TRBJ1-2, with a weak D call TRBD1 (5 bases). V was shortened by 4 bases and J by 4 bases, with 10 bases between the two germline ends. This CDR3 region has 13 residues. Germline V gene lookup returns CDR1 SGHDN and CDR2 FVKESK.

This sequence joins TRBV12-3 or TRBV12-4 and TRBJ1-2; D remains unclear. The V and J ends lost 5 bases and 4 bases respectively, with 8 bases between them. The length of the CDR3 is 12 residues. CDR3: CASSRGLYGYTF. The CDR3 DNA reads TGTGCCAGCAGTCGGGGTCTCTATGGCTACACCTTC.

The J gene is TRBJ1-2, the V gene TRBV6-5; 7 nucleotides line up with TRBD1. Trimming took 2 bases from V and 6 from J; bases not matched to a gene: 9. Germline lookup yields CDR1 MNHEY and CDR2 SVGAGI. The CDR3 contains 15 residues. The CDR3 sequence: CASSYPGARGDGYTF. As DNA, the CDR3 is TGTGCCAGCAGTTACCCGGGGGCCAGGGGGGATGGCTACACCTTC.

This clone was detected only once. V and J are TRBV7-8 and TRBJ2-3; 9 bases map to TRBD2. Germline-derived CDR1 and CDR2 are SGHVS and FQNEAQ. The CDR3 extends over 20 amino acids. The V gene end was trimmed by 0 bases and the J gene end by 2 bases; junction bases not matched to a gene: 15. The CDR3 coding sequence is TGTGCCAGCAGCTTAGCGGGTCTTAGGGCTAGCGGGGCCCACACAGATACGCAGTATTTT. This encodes CASSLAGLRASGAHTDTQYF.

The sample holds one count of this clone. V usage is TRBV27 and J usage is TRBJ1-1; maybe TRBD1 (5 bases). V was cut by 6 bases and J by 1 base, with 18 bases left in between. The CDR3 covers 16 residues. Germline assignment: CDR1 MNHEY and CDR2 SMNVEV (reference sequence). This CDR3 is CASSRTLQARNTEAFF. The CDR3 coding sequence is TGTGCCAGCAGCCGAACCCTACAGGCCCGGAACACTGAAGCTTTCTTT.